This T cell receptor beta chain comes out of a study of blood T cell repertoires in COVID-19. Using immunoSEQ multiplex PCR, the repertoire was profiled, and TCRdb retains in-frame clones only, with some absent. The data show about 250,000 clones, about 85% seen once. Only a few counts were recorded for this clone. The CDR3 sequence is 13 residues long. In germline, CDR1 is SEHNR, CDR2 FQNEAQ (reference sequence). Unmatched junction bases numbered 6, after V lost 5 bases and J lost 8 bases. V usage is TRBV7-9 and J usage is TRBJ1-1, with TRBD1 matching over 9 bases. The receptor was derived from a man aged 18 to 35 with active or convalescent COVID-19. The sample taken for sequencing was peripheral blood. For the CDR3, the DNA is TGTGCCAGCAGCGAGTCCGGACAGGGGGAAGCTTTCTTT. It encodes CASSESGQGEAFF.